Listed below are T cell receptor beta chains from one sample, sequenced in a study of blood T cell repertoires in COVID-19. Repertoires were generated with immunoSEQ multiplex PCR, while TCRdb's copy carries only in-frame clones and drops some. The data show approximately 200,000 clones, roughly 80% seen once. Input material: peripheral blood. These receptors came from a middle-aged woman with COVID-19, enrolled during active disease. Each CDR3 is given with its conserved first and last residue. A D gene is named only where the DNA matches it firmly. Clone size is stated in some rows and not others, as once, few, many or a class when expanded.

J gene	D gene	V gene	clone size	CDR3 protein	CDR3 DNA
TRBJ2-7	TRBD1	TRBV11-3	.	CASSPGQGTYEQYF	TGTGCCAGCAGCCCAGGACAGGGGACCTACGAGCAGTACTTC
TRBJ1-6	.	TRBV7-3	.	CASSLEGRNLSPLHF	TGTGCCAGCAGCCTGGAGGGACGCAATCTTTCACCCCTCCACTTT
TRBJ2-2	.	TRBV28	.	CASSSRGTGELFF	TGTGCCAGCAGTTCAAGAGGGACCGGGGAGCTGTTTTTT
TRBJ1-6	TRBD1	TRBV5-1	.	CASSSLPDRGNSPLHF	TGCGCCAGCAGCTCCTTACCCGACAGGGGAAATTCACCCCTCCACTTT
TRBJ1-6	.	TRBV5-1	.	CASSSGGSIGSPLHF	TGCGCCAGCAGCTCGGGTGGCTCCATAGGTTCACCCCTCCACTTT
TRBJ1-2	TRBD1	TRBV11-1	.	CASSTGTGRAYGYTF	TGTGCCAGCAGCACCGGGACAGGGCGTGCCTATGGCTACACCTTC
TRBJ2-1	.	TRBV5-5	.	CASSLSRQRYNEQFF	TGTGCCAGCAGCTTGTCGAGACAGCGATACAATGAGCAGTTCTTC
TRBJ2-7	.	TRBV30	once	CAWSPDSSYEQYF	TGTGCCTGGAGTCCGGACAGCTCTTACGAGCAGTACTTC
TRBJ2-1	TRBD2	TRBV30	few	CAWSSPHGLAGASQFF	TGTGCCTGGAGTTCCCCCCACGGACTAGCGGGAGCGTCGCAGTTCTTC
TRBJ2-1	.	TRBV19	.	CASSMRSNEQFF	TGTGCCAGTAGTATGAGGAGCAATGAGCAGTTCTTC
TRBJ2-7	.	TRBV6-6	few	CASRVAFSYEQYF	TGTGCCAGCAGGGTAGCGTTCTCCTACGAGCAGTACTTC
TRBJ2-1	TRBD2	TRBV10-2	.	CASTTAGGPNEQFF	TGCGCCAGCACCACAGCGGGGGGCCCCAATGAGCAGTTCTTC
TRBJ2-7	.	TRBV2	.	CASSEYVAGEQYF	TGTGCCAGCAGCGAGTATGTCGCGGGCGAGCAGTACTTC
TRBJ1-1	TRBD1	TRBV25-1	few	CASSEPGQGYTEAFF	TGTGCCAGCAGTGAGCCGGGACAGGGATACACTGAAGCTTTCTTT
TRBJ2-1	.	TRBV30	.	CAWSVLVRNEQFF	TGTGCCTGGAGTGTACTAGTACGCAATGAGCAGTTCTTC
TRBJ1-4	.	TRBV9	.	CASSVAQGFEKLFF	TGTGCCAGCAGCGTAGCCCAGGGATTTGAAAAACTGTTTTTT
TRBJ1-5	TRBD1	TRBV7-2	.	CASSLEGASNQPQHF	TGTGCCAGCAGCTTGGAGGGGGCCTCCAATCAGCCCCAGCATTTT
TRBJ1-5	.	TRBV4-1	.	CASSLEVVGNQPQHF	TGCGCCAGCAGCCTCGAGGTGGTTGGCAATCAGCCCCAGCATTTT
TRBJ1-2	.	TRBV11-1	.	CASSLDYNYGYTF	TGTGCCAGCAGCTTAGACTATAACTATGGCTACACCTTC
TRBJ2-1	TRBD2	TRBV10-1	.	CASSGPRWAAGFNEQFF	TGCGCCAGCAGTGGTCCACGGTGGGCAGCGGGGTTTAATGAGCAGTTCTTC
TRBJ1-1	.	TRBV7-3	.	CASSLSSRGLNTEAFF	TGTGCCAGCAGCTTAAGTTCAAGGGGTCTGAACACTGAAGCTTTCTTT
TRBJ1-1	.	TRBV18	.	CASSPRGGGENTEAFF	TGTGCCAGCTCACCACGGGGTGGAGGGGAGAACACTGAAGCTTTCTTT
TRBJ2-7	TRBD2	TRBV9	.	CASSVQGTSSYEQYF	TGTGCCAGCAGCGTTCAGGGGACTAGCTCCTACGAGCAGTACTTC
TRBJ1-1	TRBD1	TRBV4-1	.	CASSQDLTGVEDTEAFF	TGCGCCAGCAGCCAAGATTTGACAGGGGTGGAAGACACTGAAGCTTTCTTT
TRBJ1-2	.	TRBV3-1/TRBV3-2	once	CASSPRTRYGYTF	TGTGCCAGCAGCCCCCGGACACGCTATGGCTACACCTTC
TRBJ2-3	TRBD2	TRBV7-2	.	CASRSSGRMATQYF	TGTGCCAGCAGGAGCAGCGGGAGGATGGCTACGCAGTATTTT
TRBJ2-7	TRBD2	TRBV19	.	CASRRSSGSSYEQYF	TGTGCCAGTAGGCGATCTAGCGGTAGCTCCTACGAGCAGTACTTC
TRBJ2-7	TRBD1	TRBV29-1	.	CSVDQGVSYEQYF	TGCAGCGTTGATCAGGGGGTGTCTTACGAGCAGTACTTC
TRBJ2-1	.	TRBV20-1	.	CSASTNPSTYNEQFF	TGCAGTGCTAGTACTAACCCTTCGACCTACAATGAGCAGTTCTTC
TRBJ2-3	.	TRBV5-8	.	CASSLRLIRSDTQYF	TGTGCCAGCAGCTTACGACTAATCCGATCAGATACGCAGTATTTT
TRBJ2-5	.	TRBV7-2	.	CASNLLRTEETQYF	TGTGCCAGCAACCTTCTTCGGACAGAAGAGACCCAGTACTTC
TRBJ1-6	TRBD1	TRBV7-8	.	CASSRNRGDNSPLHF	TGTGCCAGCAGCCGGAACAGGGGGGATAATTCACCCCTCCACTTT